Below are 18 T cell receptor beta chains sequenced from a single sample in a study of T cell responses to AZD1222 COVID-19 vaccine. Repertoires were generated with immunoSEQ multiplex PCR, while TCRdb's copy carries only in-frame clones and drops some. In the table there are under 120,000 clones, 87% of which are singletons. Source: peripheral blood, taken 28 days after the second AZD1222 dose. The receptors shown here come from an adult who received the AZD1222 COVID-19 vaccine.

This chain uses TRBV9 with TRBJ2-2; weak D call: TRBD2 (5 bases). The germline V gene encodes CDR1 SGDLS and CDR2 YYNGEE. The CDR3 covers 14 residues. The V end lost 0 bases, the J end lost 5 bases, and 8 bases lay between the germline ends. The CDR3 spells CASSVGGSTGELFF. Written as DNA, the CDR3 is TGTGCCAGCAGCGTAGGAGGGTCGACCGGGGAGCTGTTTTTT.

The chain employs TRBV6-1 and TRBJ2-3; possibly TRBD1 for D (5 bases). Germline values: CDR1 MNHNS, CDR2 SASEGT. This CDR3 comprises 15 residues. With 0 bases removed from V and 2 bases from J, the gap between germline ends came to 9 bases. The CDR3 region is CASSEAIGVTDTQYF. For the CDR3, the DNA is TGTGCCAGCAGTGAAGCCATAGGGGTCACAGATACGCAGTATTTT.

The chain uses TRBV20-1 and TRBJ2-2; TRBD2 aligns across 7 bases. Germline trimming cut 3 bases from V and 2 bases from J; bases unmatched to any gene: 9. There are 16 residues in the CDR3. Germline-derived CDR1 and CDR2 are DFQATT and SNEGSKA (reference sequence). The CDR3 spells CSASPSGKINTGELFF. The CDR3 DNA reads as TGCAGTGCTAGTCCCAGCGGGAAAATAAACACCGGGGAGCTGTTTTTT.

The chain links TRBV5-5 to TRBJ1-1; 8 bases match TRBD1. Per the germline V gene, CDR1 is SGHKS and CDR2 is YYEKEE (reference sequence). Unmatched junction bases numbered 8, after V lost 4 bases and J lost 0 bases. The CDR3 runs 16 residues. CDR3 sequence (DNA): TGTGCCAGCAGCCTTAAGGACAGGGAGATGAACACTGAAGCTTTCTTT. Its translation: CASSLKDREMNTEAFF.

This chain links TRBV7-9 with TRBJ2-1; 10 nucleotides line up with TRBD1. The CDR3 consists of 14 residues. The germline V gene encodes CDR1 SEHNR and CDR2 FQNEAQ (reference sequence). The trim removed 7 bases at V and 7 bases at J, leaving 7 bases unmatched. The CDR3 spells CASTSPGQGNEQFF. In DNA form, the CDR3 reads TGTGCCAGCACCTCACCGGGACAGGGGAATGAGCAGTTCTTC. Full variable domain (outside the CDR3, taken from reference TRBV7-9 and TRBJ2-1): DTGVSQNPRHKITKRGQNVTFRCDPISEHNRLYWYRQTLGQGPEFLTYFQNEAQLEKSRLLSDRFSAERPKGSFSTLEIQRTEQGDSAMYLCASTSPGQGNEQFFGPGTRLTVL.

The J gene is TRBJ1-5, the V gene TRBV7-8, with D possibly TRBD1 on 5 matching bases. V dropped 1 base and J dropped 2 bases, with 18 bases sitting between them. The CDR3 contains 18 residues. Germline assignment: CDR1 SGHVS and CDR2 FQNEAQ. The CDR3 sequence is CASSLGDPRARGNQPQHF. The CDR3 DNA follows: TGTGCCAGCAGCTTAGGGGACCCGCGAGCAAGGGGCAATCAGCCCCAGCATTTT.

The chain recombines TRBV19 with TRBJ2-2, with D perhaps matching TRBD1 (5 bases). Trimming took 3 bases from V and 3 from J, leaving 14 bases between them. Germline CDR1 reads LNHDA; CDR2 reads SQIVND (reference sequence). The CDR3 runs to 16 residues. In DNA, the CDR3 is TGTGCCAGTAGTATCAGCATCGACAGTTACACCGGGGAGCTGTTTTTT. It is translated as CASSISIDSYTGELFF.

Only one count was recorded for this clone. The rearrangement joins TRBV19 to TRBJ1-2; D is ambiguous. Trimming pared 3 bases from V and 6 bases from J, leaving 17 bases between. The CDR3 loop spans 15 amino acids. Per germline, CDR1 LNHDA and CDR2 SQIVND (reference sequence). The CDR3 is CASSIREPSGNGYTF. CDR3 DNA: TGTGCCAGTAGTATTAGGGAACCCTCAGGCAATGGCTACACCTTC.

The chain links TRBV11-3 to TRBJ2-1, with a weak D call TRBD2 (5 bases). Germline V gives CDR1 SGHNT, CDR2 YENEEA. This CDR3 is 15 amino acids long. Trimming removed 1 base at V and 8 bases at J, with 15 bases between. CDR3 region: CASSLGGWGGDEQFF. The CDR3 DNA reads TGTGCCAGCAGCTTAGGCGGGTGGGGTGGAGATGAGCAGTTCTTC.

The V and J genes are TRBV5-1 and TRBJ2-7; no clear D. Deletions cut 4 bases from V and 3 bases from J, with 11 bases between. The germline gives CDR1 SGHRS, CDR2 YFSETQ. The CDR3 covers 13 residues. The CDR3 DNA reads TGCGCCAGCAGCCTCAGAAGTAACTACGAGCAGTACTTC. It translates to CASSLRSNYEQYF.

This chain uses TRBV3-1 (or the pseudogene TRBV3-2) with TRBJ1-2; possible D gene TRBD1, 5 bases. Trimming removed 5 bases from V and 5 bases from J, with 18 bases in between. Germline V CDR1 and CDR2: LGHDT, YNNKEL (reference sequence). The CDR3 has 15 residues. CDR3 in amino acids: CASSWGVDGLYGYTF. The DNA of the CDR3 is TGTGCCAGCAGCTGGGGGGTCGACGGCCTATATGGCTACACCTTC.

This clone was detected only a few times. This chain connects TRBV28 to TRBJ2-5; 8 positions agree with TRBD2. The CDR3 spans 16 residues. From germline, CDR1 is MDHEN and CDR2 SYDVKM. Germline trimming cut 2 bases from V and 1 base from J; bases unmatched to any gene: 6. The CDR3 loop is CASSLGLAVIQETQYF. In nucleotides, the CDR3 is TGTGCCAGCAGTTTAGGACTAGCAGTGATCCAAGAGACCCAGTACTTC.

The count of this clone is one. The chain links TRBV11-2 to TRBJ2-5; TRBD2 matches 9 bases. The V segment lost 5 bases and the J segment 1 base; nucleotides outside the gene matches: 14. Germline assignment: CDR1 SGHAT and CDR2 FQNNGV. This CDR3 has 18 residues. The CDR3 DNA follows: TGTGCCAGCAGCCGTGGACTCGGGACTAGCCTCCTCCAAGAGACCCAGTACTTC. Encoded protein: CASSRGLGTSLLQETQYF.

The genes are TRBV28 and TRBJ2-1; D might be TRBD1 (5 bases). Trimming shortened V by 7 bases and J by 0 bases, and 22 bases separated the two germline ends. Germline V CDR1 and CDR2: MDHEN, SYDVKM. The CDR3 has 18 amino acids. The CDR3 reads CASTGAYSTHSSYNEQFF. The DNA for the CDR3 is TGTGCCAGCACTGGGGCGTATTCCACTCACAGCTCCTACAATGAGCAGTTCTTC.

CDR3 sequence reads: CASSQQAPGQGTEAFF. The CDR3 DNA follows: TGTGCCAGCTCCCAACAAGCCCCGGGACAGGGGACTGAAGCTTTCTTT. This chain links TRBV18 with TRBJ1-1; 10 bases agree with TRBD1. This CDR3 has 16 amino acids. Per the germline V gene, CDR1 is KGHSH and CDR2 is LQKENI. V shed 6 bases and J 5 bases; nucleotides not matched to a gene: 12.

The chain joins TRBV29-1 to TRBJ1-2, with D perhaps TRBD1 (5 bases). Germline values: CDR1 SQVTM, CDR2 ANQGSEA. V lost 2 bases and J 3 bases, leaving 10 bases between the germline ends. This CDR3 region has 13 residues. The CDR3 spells CSVESRDDYGYTF. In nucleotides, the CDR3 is TGCAGCGTTGAATCACGGGACGACTATGGCTACACCTTC.

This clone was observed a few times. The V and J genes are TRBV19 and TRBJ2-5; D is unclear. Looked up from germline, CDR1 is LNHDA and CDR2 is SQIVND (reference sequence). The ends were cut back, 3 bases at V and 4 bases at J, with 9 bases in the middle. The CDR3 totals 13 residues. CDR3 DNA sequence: TGTGCCAGTAGTATTAGGCACGGAGAGACCCAGTACTTC. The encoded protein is CASSIRHGETQYF.

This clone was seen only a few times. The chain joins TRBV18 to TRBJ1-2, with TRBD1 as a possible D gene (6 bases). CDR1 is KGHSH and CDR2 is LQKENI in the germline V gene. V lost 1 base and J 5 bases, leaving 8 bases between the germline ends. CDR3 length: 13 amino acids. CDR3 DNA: TGTGCCAGCTCACCACGGCAGGGGTATGGCTACACCTTC. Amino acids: CASSPRQGYGYTF. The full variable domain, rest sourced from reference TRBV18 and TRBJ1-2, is NAGVMQNPRHLVRRRGQEARLRCSPMKGHSHVYWYRQLPEEGLKFMVYLQKENIIDESGMPKERFSAEFPKEGPSILRIQQVVRGDSAAYFCASSPRQGYGYTFGSGTRLTVV.